These 25 T cell receptor beta chains share one sample of origin, sequenced in a study of vaccination and CD4 T cells after COVID-19. At the Johns Hopkins FTIC core, DNA taken from cultured CD4+ T cells was sequenced by way of the Oncomine TCR Beta short-read assay. TCRdb reprocessed the PCR reads with MiXCR, giving one entry per CDR3 protein. The table records approximately 15,000 distinct CDR3 sequences, 58% of them present only once. Treatment meaning: approximately 10-day PBMC culture with coronavirus spike peptide pools or control peptides (ViraFEST assay). No antigen has been assigned to these receptors. The sequencing input was CD4+ T cells from blood, cultured in vitro. These receptors were collected from a human donor who had recovered from COVID-19.

The chain uses TRBV7-9 and TRBJ1-4; D gene unclear. This CDR3 spans 13 amino acids. V was cut by 6 bases and J by 4 bases, with 9 bases left in between. Germline V CDR1 and CDR2: SEHNR, FQNEAQ (reference sequence). CDR3 coding DNA: TGTGCCAGCAGGCGAAACAGTAATGAAAAACTGTTTTTT. This codes for CASRRNSNEKLFF. The variable domain in full, completed from reference TRBV7-9 and TRBJ1-4, reads DTGVSQNPRHKITKRGQNVTFRCDPISEHNRLYWYRQTLGQGPEFLTYFQNEAQLEKSRLLSDRFSAERPKGSFSTLEIQRTEQGDSAMYLCASRRNSNEKLFFGSGTQLSVL.

There are a few counts of this clonotype. V and J are TRBV11-2 and TRBJ1-1; D not certain. V was trimmed by 4 bases and J by 3 bases, leaving 9 bases between them. The CDR3 sequence is 13 residues long. Germline values: CDR1 SGHAT, CDR2 FQNNGV. The CDR3 spells CASSSDGYTEAFF. In DNA form, the CDR3 reads TGTGCCAGCAGCTCCGACGGATACACTGAAGCTTTCTTT. Using reference TRBV11-2 and TRBJ1-1 for the parts outside the CDR3, the full variable domain is EAGVAQSPRYKIIEKRQSVAFWCNPISGHATLYWYQQILGQGPKLLIQFQNNGVVDDSQLPKDRFSAERLKGVDSTLKIQPAKLEDSAVYLCASSSDGYTEAFFGQGTRLTVV.

This clonotype was seen a few times. The rearrangement links TRBV7-2 to TRBJ1-5; TRBD1 is a possible D gene (6 bases). Trimming took 5 bases from V and 6 from J, leaving 17 bases between them. CDR1 and CDR2 from the germline V gene are SGHTA and FQGNSA. The CDR3 contains 15 residues. The CDR3 loop is CASSPQRGGAQPQHF. The DNA of the CDR3 is TGTGCCAGCAGCCCCCAAAGGGGGGGTGCTCAGCCCCAGCATTTT.

This clonotype was picked up a small number of times. The chain combines TRBV7-3 with TRBJ2-2; 7 bases align to TRBD1. The J segment lost 3 bases and the V segment lost 6 bases, leaving 7 bases of the junction unmatched. Germline V gene lookup returns CDR1 SGHTA and CDR2 FQGTGA. The CDR3 contains 15 residues. The DNA of the CDR3 is TGTGCCAGCAGTAGAGAGGGGGCAGACACCGGGGAGCTGTTTTTT. It specifies CASSREGADTGELFF.

The chain couples TRBV6-2 or TRBV6-3 to TRBJ2-1; a weak D match, TRBD2 (6 bases). Germline assignment: CDR1 MNHEY and CDR2 SVGEGT. Trimming left V 7 bases short and J 7 bases short, with 17 bases between. This CDR3 spans 14 amino acids. The CDR3 nucleotides read TGTGCCAGCAATCCGCGGGGCCTCTTGAATGAGCAGTTCTTC. Encoded protein: CASNPRGLLNEQFF.

Only a few counts were recorded for this clonotype. V and J are TRBV3-1 and TRBJ1-2; TRBD1 is a possible D gene (6 bases). Per the germline V gene, CDR1 is LGHDT and CDR2 is YNNKEL (reference sequence). The CDR3 is 13 residues long. Trimming left V 6 bases short and J 8 bases short, with 16 bases between. The CDR3 loop is CASRNRESAGYTF. In DNA, the CDR3 is TGTGCCAGCAGGAACAGGGAGTCTGCAGGCTACACCTTC. Looking up the rest from reference TRBV3-1 and TRBJ1-2 gives the full variable domain: DTAVSQTPKYLVTQMGNDKSIKCEQNLGHDTMYWYKQDSKKFLKIMFSYNNKELIINETVPNRFSPKSPDKAHLNLHINSLELGDSAVYFCASRNRESAGYTFGSGTRLTVV.

In regard to this clonotype: Its ends do not fully match the called genes, so a read error is possible. The genes are TRBV15 and TRBJ1-1; a weak D match, TRBD1 (5 bases). This CDR3 contains 13 residues. Germline V lookup: CDR1 LNHNV, CDR2 YYDKDF (reference sequence). The CDR3 DNA follows: TGTACCACCAGCGGTGGACATGCCCGTGAAGCTTTCTTT. This encodes CTTSGGHAREAFF.

The CDR3 reads CASSHDSSGANVLTF. The CDR3 nucleotides read TGTGCCAGCAGCCACGACAGCTCTGGGGCCAACGTCCTGACTTTC. This chain uses TRBV7-2 with TRBJ2-6; tentatively, D is TRBD1 (5 bases). The CDR3 totals 15 residues. Trimming stripped 5 bases from V and 0 bases from J, with 8 bases between. Germline CDR1 reads SGHTA; CDR2 reads FQGNSA.

The V and J genes are TRBV25-1 and TRBJ2-7; TRBD2 agrees at 8 bases. Per the germline V gene, CDR1 is MGHDK and CDR2 is SYGVNS. V lost 4 bases to trimming and J lost 0 bases; unmatched junction nucleotides: 5. This CDR3 has 15 amino acids. CDR3 sequence (DNA): TGTGCCAGCAGTGGACGACTAGCGAGCTCCTACGAGCAGTACTTC. Amino acid sequence: CASSGRLASSYEQYF.

J is TRBJ1-2 and V is TRBV28, with 7 bases fitting TRBD1. CDR1 MDHEN and CDR2 SYDVKM come from the germline V gene. J gave up 8 bases and V 4 bases, and 4 bases lay outside the gene matches. The CDR3 contains 12 residues. The CDR3 is CASSSQGSGYTF. The CDR3 DNA reads as TGTGCCAGCAGTTCACAGGGGAGCGGCTACACCTTC.

The chain has TRBV30 and TRBJ1-6; tentative D call: TRBD1 (6 bases). Germline CDR1 is GTSNPN and CDR2 is SVGIG (reference sequence). Trimming shortened V by 2 bases and J by 0 bases, and 14 bases separated the two germline ends. The CDR3 has 17 amino acids. This CDR3 is CAWSPDRTSSYNSPLHF. As DNA, the CDR3 is TGTGCCTGGAGTCCAGACAGGACGAGCTCCTATAATTCACCCCTCCACTTT.

The chain carries TRBV20-1 and TRBJ2-7; D is perhaps TRBD1 (6 bases). Germline assignment: CDR1 DFQATT and CDR2 SNEGSKA (reference sequence). The CDR3 extends over 17 amino acids. V lost 1 base and J lost 0, with 19 bases in between. CDR3 amino acids: CSARGLEEGVSSYEQYF. DNA of the CDR3: TGCAGTGCTAGAGGGCTAGAAGAGGGGGTGAGCTCCTACGAGCAGTACTTC.

The rearrangement joins TRBV5-1 to TRBJ2-5; possible D gene TRBD2, 6 bases. This CDR3 region has 15 residues. In germline, CDR1 is SGHRS, CDR2 YFSETQ. V was cut by 5 bases and J by 5 bases, with 19 bases left in between. The CDR3 loop reads CASSRGGPIGETQYF. For the CDR3, the DNA is TGCGCCAGCAGTCGGGGAGGTCCCATAGGCGAGACCCAGTACTTC.

This chain uses TRBV6-2 or TRBV6-3 with TRBJ2-2, with 8 bases aligning to TRBD1. The germline V gene has CDR1 MNHEY and CDR2 SVGEGT. The V gene end was trimmed by 0 bases and the J gene end by 4 bases; junction bases not matched to a gene: 1. The CDR3 spans 15 residues. CDR3 loop: CASSYSRGRTGELFF. The CDR3 DNA is TGTGCCAGCAGTTACTCCAGGGGGCGCACCGGGGAGCTGTTTTTT.

This clonotype was seen a few times. V usage is TRBV20-1 and J usage is TRBJ1-1, with a tentative D call TRBD1 (5 bases). Germline lookup yields CDR1 DFQATT and CDR2 SNEGSKA (reference sequence). The CDR3 has 13 amino acids. V dropped 5 bases and J dropped 4 bases, with 14 bases sitting between them. This CDR3 is CSAGGRLGTEAFF. The DNA for the CDR3 is TGCAGTGCTGGGGGACGGCTGGGCACTGAAGCTTTCTTT.

The chain is built from TRBV6-5 and TRBJ2-5; possible D gene TRBD2, 6 bases. Germline V gives CDR1 MNHEY, CDR2 SVGAGI. The CDR3 is 13 residues long. V was clipped by 3 bases and J by 3 bases, with 8 bases between them. The DNA of the CDR3 is TGTGCCAGCAGTTATAGACTAGAAGAGACCCAGTACTTC. Encoded protein: CASSYRLEETQYF.

This clonotype was seen a handful of times. The rearrangement joins TRBV12-3 or TRBV12-4 to TRBJ2-7; 8 nucleotides line up with TRBD2. The CDR3 is made up of 15 amino acids. The trim removed 4 bases at V and 2 bases at J, leaving 7 bases unmatched. The CDR3 loop is CASSWSTSGPYEQYF. The CDR3 coding sequence is TGTGCCAGCAGTTGGAGTACTAGCGGACCCTACGAGCAGTACTTC.

This chain joins TRBV5-1 and TRBJ1-3; TRBD1 is a possible D gene (5 bases). Trimming took 6 bases from V and 3 from J, leaving 10 bases between them. Germline V CDR1 and CDR2: SGHRS, YFSETQ. This CDR3 comprises 13 residues. The CDR3 is CASTDSIGNTIYF. The CDR3 DNA is TGCGCCAGCACAGACAGTATTGGAAACACCATATATTTT.

The chain combines TRBV5-1 with TRBJ2-7; D may match TRBD1 or TRBD2 (6 bases each). V lost 4 bases and J lost 3, with 23 bases in between. The CDR3 is 17 amino acids. Germline V gene lookup returns CDR1 SGHRS and CDR2 YFSETQ. CDR3 protein: CASSLGLLGGLSYEQYF. CDR3 nucleotides: TGCGCCAGCAGCCTAGGCCTTTTAGGGGGACTCAGCTACGAGCAGTACTTC.

The rearrangement joins TRBV20-1 to TRBJ1-4, with D perhaps TRBD1 (5 bases). V was shortened by 5 bases and J by 7 bases, with 14 bases between the two germline ends. The CDR3 loop spans 13 amino acids. Germline V gene sequence: CDR1 DFQATT, CDR2 SNEGSKA (reference sequence). Here the CDR3 DNA reads TGCAGTGCTCCGGGCAGGGTTGGTGAAAAACTGTTTTTT. Encoded protein: CSAPGRVGEKLFF.

In its sample, this clonotype was seen a few times. The gene calls are TRBV30 and TRBJ1-2; D remains ambiguous. This CDR3 contains 12 residues. The germline V and J ends were trimmed by 5 bases and 0 bases, with 7 bases remaining between them. CDR1 GTSNPN and CDR2 SVGIG come from the germline V gene (reference sequence). The CDR3 DNA sequence: TGTGCCTGGGACGGTTCTAACTATGGCTACACCTTC. It specifies CAWDGSNYGYTF.

This clonotype was seen once. The rearrangement uses TRBV19 and TRBJ1-6, with a possible D match to TRBD1 (6 bases). The CDR3 consists of 16 residues. Trimming cost V 5 bases and J 2 bases, with 13 bases left between them. The V gene's germline CDR1 is LNHDA and CDR2 SQIVND (reference sequence). The DNA for the CDR3 is TGTGCCAGTAGTGAACAGGGTTGGACCTATAATTCACCCCTCCACTTT. Amino acid sequence: CASSEQGWTYNSPLHF.

The chain couples TRBV10-3 to TRBJ2-5; 12 bases match TRBD2. The length of the CDR3 is 14 residues. In germline, CDR1 is ENHRY, CDR2 SYGVKD. Trimming at V came to 9 bases and at J to 3 bases, leaving 5 bases not matched to a gene. CDR3 region: CAISRTSGEETQYF. The CDR3 nucleotides are TGTGCCATATCTCGGACTAGCGGGGAAGAGACCCAGTACTTC.

The V and J genes are TRBV20-1 and TRBJ2-1, with 11 nucleotides matching TRBD2. The CDR3 runs 16 residues. J gave up 8 bases and V 6 bases, and 15 bases lay outside the gene matches. Germline assignment: CDR1 DFQATT and CDR2 SNEGSKA (reference sequence). The CDR3 coding sequence is TGCAGTGCACCCCCCCCTAGCGGGGGGTTGCGAGATGAGCAGTTCTTC. Protein: CSAPPPSGGLRDEQFF.

This chain links TRBV30 with TRBJ1-2, with a tentative D call TRBD1 (5 bases). The CDR3 extends over 13 amino acids. Trimming left V 1 base short and J 3 bases short, with 9 bases between. Germline lookup yields CDR1 GTSNPN and CDR2 SVGIG (reference sequence). CDR3 residues: CAWSGQRDYGYTF. CDR3 DNA: TGTGCCTGGAGTGGACAGCGGGACTATGGCTACACCTTC. Full variable domain (rest looked up from reference TRBV30 and TRBJ1-2): SQTIHQWPATLVQPVGSPLSLECTVEGTSNPNLYWYRQAAGRGLQLLFYSVGIGQISSEVPQNLSASRPQDRQFILSSKKLLLSDSGFYLCAWSGQRDYGYTFGSGTRLTVV.